This TCR beta chain was obtained from a study of Graves' ophthalmopathy and Graves' hyperthyroidism. Points from the study as a whole: At just over 70% sensitivity and 72.22% specificity, the model predicted progression of the ophthalmopathy. Blood also held most thyroid clonotypes expanded above 0.001 frequency.

CDR3 regions of TCR beta were amplified from RNA transcripts. First-round RT-PCR used HTBI primers; second-round multiplex PCR followed. One entry per CDR3 protein results from TCRdb running MiXCR on the multiplex PCR reads. Among 400,000 to 500,000 distinct CDR3 sequences listed, under 25% were seen once. This clonotype was counted ten times or more. Its antigen remains unidentified. V was shortened by 2 bases and J by 1 base, with 9 bases between the two germline ends. The CDR3 loop spans 15 amino acids. Germline CDR1 and CDR2: MNHEY and SVGAGI. The V gene is TRBV6-5, the J gene TRBJ1-5; D possibly corresponds to TRBD1 (6 bases). The source of this sequence is a woman aged 18-35 years with stable Graves' hyperthyroidism. Sequencing was carried out using peripheral blood. CDR3 nucleotide sequence: TGTGCCAGCAGTTACACAGGACAGAGCAATCAGCCCCAGCATTTT. Protein product: CASSYTGQSNQPQHF.